This T cell receptor (beta chain) stems from a study of metastatic and nonmetastatic thyroid tumors. The CDR3 contains 13 residues. CDR1 is WNHNN, CDR2 SYGVQD, per germline (reference sequence). Patients had received no treatment of any kind before thyroid surgery. On this clone: Just one base apart from a much larger clone, this may be a read error.

TCRdb re-analyzed the PCR reads through MiXCR. In the table there are about 69,000 clones, around 14% of which are singletons. Specimen: blood. V is TRBV10-1 and J is TRBJ2-5, with a weak D call TRBD2 (5 bases). The TCR sequence derives from a male donor with papillary thyroid cancer or a benign thyroid nodule (not recorded which). Some clones in this sample may be carry-over from other donors' samples. CDR3 residues: CAGRLSPYPTQYF. The DNA for the CDR3 is TGCGCGGGGAGACTATCCCCTTATCCGACCCAGTACTTC.